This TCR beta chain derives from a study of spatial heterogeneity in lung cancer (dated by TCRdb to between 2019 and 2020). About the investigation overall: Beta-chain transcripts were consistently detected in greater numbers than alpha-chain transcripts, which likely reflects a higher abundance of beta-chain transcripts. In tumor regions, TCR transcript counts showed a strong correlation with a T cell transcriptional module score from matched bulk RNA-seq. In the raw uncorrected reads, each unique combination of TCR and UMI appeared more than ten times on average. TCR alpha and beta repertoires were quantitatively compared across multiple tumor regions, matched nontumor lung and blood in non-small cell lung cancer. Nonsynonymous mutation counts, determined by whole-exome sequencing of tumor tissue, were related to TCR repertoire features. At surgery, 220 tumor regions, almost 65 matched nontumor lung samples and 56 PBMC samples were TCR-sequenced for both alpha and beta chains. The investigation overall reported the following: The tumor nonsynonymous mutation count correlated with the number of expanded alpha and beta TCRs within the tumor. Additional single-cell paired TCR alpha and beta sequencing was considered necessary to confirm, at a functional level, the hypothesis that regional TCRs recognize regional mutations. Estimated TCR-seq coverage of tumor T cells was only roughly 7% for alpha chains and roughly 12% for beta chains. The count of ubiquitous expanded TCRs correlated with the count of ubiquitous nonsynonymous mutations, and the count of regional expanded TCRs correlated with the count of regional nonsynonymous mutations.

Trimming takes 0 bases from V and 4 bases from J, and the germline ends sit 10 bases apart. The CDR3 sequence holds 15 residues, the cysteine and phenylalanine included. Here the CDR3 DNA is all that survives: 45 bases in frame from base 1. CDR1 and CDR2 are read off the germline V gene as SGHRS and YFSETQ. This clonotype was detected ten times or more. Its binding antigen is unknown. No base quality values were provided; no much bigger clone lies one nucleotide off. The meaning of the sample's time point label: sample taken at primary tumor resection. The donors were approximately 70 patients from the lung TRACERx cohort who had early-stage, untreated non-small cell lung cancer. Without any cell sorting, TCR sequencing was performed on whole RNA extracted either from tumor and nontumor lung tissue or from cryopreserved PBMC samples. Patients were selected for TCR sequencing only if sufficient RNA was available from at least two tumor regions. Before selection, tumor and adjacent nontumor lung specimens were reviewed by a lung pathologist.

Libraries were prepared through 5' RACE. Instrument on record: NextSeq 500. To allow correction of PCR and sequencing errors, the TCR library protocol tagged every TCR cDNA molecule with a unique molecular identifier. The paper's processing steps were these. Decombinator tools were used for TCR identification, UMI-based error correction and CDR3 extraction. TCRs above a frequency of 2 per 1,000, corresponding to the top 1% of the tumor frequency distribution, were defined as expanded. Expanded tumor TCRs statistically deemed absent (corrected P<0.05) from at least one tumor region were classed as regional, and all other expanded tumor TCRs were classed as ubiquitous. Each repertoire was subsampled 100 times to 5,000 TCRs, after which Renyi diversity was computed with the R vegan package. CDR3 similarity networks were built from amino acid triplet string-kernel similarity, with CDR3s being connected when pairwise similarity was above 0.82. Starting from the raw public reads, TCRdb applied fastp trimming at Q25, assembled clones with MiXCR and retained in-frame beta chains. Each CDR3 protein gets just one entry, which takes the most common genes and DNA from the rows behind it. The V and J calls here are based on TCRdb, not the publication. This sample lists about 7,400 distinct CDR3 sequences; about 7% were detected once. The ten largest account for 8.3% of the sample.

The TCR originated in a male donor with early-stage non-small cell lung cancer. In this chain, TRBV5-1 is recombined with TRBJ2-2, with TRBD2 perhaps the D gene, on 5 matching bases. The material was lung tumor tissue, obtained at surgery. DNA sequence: TGCGCCAGCAGCTTGGCTGGACTGACCACCGGGGAGCTGTTTTTT. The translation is CASSLAGLTTGELFF.